The clone carrying this TCR beta chain occurred a few times. No antigen is known for it. The data stem from a study of blood T cells in healthy people across ages. Study-wide results and limits: Getting older went along with TCR beta diversity per million T cells dropping roughly linearly. Possibly confounding the expanded clonotype changes was the fact that donor CMV status was unknown.

The CDR3 runs to 16 residues. Trimming cost V 4 bases and J 2 bases; bases outside gene matches: 8. CDR1 is MGHRA, CDR2 YSYEKL, per germline. The authors ran a second PCR of roughly 6 to 12 cycles using a sample-barcoded 5' primer and a J-beta primer mix. Each cDNA molecule received a tag from a template-switch adaptor that had 12 random nucleotides. TCRdb analysed the 5' RACE reads with MiXCR anew, one entry per CDR3 protein. The sample contains 1.4 million or so distinct CDR3 sequences, approximately 43% of which appear only once. This chain joins TRBV4-1 and TRBJ1-5, with TRBD1 matching over 7 bases. This clonotype was obtained from a woman aged 18-29 years in good health. Sequences were obtained from blood. Here the CDR3 DNA reads TGCGCCAGCAGCCGTACCGAGACAGGGCGCAATCAGCCCCAGCATTTT. Translation gives CASSRTETGRNQPQHF.